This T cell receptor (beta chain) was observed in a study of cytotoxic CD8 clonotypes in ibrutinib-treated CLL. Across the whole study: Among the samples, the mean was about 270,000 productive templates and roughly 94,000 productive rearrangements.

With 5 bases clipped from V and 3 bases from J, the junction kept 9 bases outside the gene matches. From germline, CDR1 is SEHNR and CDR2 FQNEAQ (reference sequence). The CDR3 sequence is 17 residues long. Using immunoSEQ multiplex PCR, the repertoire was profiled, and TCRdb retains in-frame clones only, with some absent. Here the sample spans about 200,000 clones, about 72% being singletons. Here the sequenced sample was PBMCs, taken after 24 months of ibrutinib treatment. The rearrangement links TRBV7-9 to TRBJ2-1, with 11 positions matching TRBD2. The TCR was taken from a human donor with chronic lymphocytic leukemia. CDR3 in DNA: TGTGCCAGCAGCCTATCGTCTAGCGGGAGGAACTACAATGAGCAGTTCTTC. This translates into CASSLSSSGRNYNEQFF.